One sample yielded the 8 T cell receptor beta chains listed below, sequenced in a study of graft-versus-host responses after intestinal transplantation. Assay: immunoSEQ multiplex PCR; the TCRdb copy retains only in-frame clones and omits some. The data show 100,000 or so clones, roughly 92% seen once. Their specific antigens are unknown. The specimen comprised unstimulated CD4+ T cells sorted from spleen or lymph node cells, sampled before intestinal transplant. The receptors come from a human donor who received an intestinal transplant.

The rearrangement uses TRBV27 and TRBJ2-7; TRBD1 agrees at 11 bases. Looked up from germline, CDR1 is MNHEY and CDR2 is SMNVEV (reference sequence). J gave up 2 bases and V 5 bases, and 5 bases lay outside the gene matches. The CDR3 spans 15 residues. The CDR3 loop is CASSPRTGGPYEQYF. In nucleotides, the CDR3 is TGTGCCAGCAGTCCACGGACAGGGGGCCCCTACGAGCAGTACTTC.

This clone has only one observation. This rearrangement joins TRBV6-6 to TRBJ1-6; D perhaps matches TRBD1 (6 bases). Germline V gives CDR1 MNHNY, CDR2 SVGAGI (reference sequence). The CDR3 runs to 15 residues. V shed 6 bases and J shed 7 bases, with 16 bases lying between them. CDR3 DNA sequence: TGTGCCAGCAGGGAAGTCCAGGGGCGCAATTCACCCCTCCACTTT. It is translated as CASREVQGRNSPLHF.

This clone was seen a single time. This sequence joins TRBV28 and TRBJ1-3; TRBD1 is a possible D gene (6 bases). The V end was cut by 4 bases, the J end by 3 bases, with 7 bases between. CDR1 is MDHEN, CDR2 SYDVKM, per germline. The CDR3 contains 13 residues. The CDR3 nucleotides are TGTGCCAGCAGTTGGGACATTGGAAACACCATATATTTT. Protein product: CASSWDIGNTIYF.

This clone was seen only once. V gene TRBV19 combines with J gene TRBJ2-1; 16 bases are shared with TRBD2. Looked up from germline, CDR1 is LNHDA and CDR2 is SQIVND (reference sequence). With V trimmed by 1 base and J by 2 bases, 5 bases remained unmatched. The CDR3 runs to 19 residues. This CDR3 is CASSIAPGTSGGAYNEQFF. DNA for the CDR3: TGTGCCAGTAGTATAGCCCCGGGGACTAGCGGGGGGGCCTACAATGAGCAGTTCTTC.

The CDR3, as DNA: TGCGCCAGCAGCTTGGTAGGGGTCCTGATGAACACTGAAGCTTTCTTT. It translates to CASSLVGVLMNTEAFF. This chain links TRBV5-1 with TRBJ1-1; tentative D call: TRBD1 (5 bases). Germline lookup yields CDR1 SGHRS and CDR2 YFSETQ. V lost 0 bases to trimming and J lost 0 bases, with 12 bases between them. This CDR3 has 16 residues.

The CDR3 sequence: CASSYPHSARNNEQFF. The CDR3 DNA sequence: TGTGCCAGCAGTTACCCACACTCAGCTAGAAACAATGAGCAGTTCTTC. This chain links TRBV6-6 with TRBJ2-1; D is undetermined. This CDR3 is built from 16 residues. CDR1 MNHNY and CDR2 SVGAGI come from the germline V gene (reference sequence). The ends were cut back, 2 bases at V and 5 bases at J, with 16 bases in the middle.

The count of this clone is one. The rearrangement joins TRBV28 to TRBJ2-4; the D gene is possibly TRBD2 (7 bases). The length of the CDR3 is 14 residues. CDR1 and CDR2 (germline): MDHEN, SYDVKM. Deletions cut 4 bases from V and 5 bases from J, with 12 bases between. Here the CDR3 reads CASSWGGKENIQYF. Here the CDR3 DNA reads TGTGCCAGCAGTTGGGGGGGCAAGGAAAACATTCAGTACTTC.

In its sample, this clone was seen once. This chain links TRBV7-2 with TRBJ2-3; 11 bases match TRBD2. In germline, CDR1 is SGHTA, CDR2 FQGNSA. V shed 3 bases, J shed 3 bases, and the junction held 8 bases outside the gene matches. The CDR3 loop spans 17 amino acids. The CDR3, as DNA: TGTGCCAGCAGCTTGCGTACGGGACTAGCGGCAACAGATACGCAGTATTTT. Protein product: CASSLRTGLAATDTQYF.